The 23 T cell receptor beta chains below come from one sample, sequenced in a study of shared clonotypes between healthy human individuals (dated by TCRdb to the early 2020s). The protocol used for the library was the immunoSEQ multiplex PCR assay. Entries here come from immuneACCESS through TCRdb and include only in-frame sequences with V and J called. Some clones fail to appear in such tables; in the studies checked, an unresolved V gene covers under half of the shortfall, and the cause of the remainder is unknown. This sample is represented by almost 750,000 clones; around 70% of them were singletons. The ten largest make up about 1.7% of the sample. Sample: memory CD4+ T cells sorted from blood. The intended sense of this specimen's cell subset or site label: CD45RA-negative fraction. The receptors stem from a woman younger than 45 in good health.

This chain uses TRBV25-1 with TRBJ2-5; D gene unclear. Judging by the DNA end, TRBJ2-7 fits better; the J call may be wrong. The CDR3 is 11 residues long. Germline CDR1 and CDR2: MGHDK and SYGVNS. The CDR3 DNA is TGTGCCAGCAGCAGGAACTACGAGCAGTACTTC. Translation: CASSRNYEQYF.

V is TRBV5-1 and J is TRBJ1-5; 9 nucleotides match TRBD1. Germline CDR1 and CDR2: SGHRS and YFSETQ. The J segment lost 2 bases and the V segment lost 0 bases, leaving 3 bases of the junction unmatched. The CDR3 is 16 residues long. The CDR3 bases are TGCGCCAGCAGCTTGGAGGGACAGGGAGGCAATCAGCCCCAGCATTTT. This codes for CASSLEGQGGNQPQHF.

The genes are TRBV27 and TRBJ2-1; D remains unclear. The CDR3 runs 15 residues. V was clipped by 5 bases and J by 0 bases, with 11 bases between them. Germline V CDR1 and CDR2: MNHEY, SMNVEV (reference sequence). As DNA, the CDR3 is TGTGCCAGCAGTCTAGTACCAAGCTCCTACAATGAGCAGTTCTTC. Translated: CASSLVPSSYNEQFF.

The V call is TRBV29-1, the J call TRBJ2-4, with 9 bases aligning to TRBD2. This CDR3 comprises 16 residues. Germline-derived CDR1 and CDR2 are SQVTM and ANQGSEA. Trimming removed 1 base from V and 7 bases from J; junction bases left unmatched: 11. CDR3 coding DNA: TGCAGCGTTGAAGGGGTAGCGGGAGAAGGTCGGAACATTCAGTACTTC. It codes for CSVEGVAGEGRNIQYF.

This clone was observed a single time. This chain joins TRBV28 and TRBJ2-5, with a possible D match to TRBD1 (6 bases). V was cut by 4 bases and J by 5 bases, with 8 bases left in between. This CDR3 spans 12 amino acids. CDR1 and CDR2 (germline): MDHEN, SYDVKM. In DNA, the CDR3 is TGTGCCAGCAGTTGGGGGCGCGAGACCCAGTACTTC. Protein: CASSWGRETQYF. Full variable domain (rest looked up from reference TRBV28 and TRBJ2-5): DVKVTQSSRYLVKRTGEKVFLECVQDMDHENMFWYRQDPGLGLRLIYFSYDVKMKEKGDIPEGYSVSREKKERFSLILESASTNQTSMYLCASSWGRETQYFGPGTRLLVL.

The genes are TRBV19 and TRBJ2-7; possible D gene TRBD2, 5 bases. This CDR3 is built from 14 residues. Trimming stripped 8 bases from V and 1 base from J, with 15 bases between. The V gene's germline CDR1 is LNHDA and CDR2 SQIVND (reference sequence). The CDR3 region is CASSGVPRSYEQYF. Written as DNA, the CDR3 is TGTGCCAGTTCCGGGGTTCCCCGTTCCTACGAGCAGTACTTC.

V is TRBV5-1 and J is TRBJ1-4, with a weak D call TRBD1 (6 bases). Germline V lookup: CDR1 SGHRS, CDR2 YFSETQ. Trimming removed 2 bases from V and 0 bases from J, with 14 bases in between. This CDR3 region has 17 residues. The CDR3 protein is CASSLEGQTATNEKLFF. CDR3 in DNA: TGCGCCAGCAGCTTAGAAGGACAGACTGCAACTAATGAAAAACTGTTTTTT.

Turning to this clone: Additional DNA sequences in this sample encode the identical CDR3. The chain employs TRBV2 and TRBJ1-3; D is undetermined. The CDR3 spans 12 residues. Deletions cut 6 bases from V and 4 bases from J, with 7 bases between. Germline CDR1 and CDR2: SNHLY and FYNNEI. The CDR3 loop is CASRDSGNTIYF. CDR3 nucleotide sequence: TGTGCCAGCAGGGACTCAGGAAACACCATATATTTT.

The chain joins TRBV28 to TRBJ2-7; 7 bases agree with TRBD2. From germline, CDR1 is MDHEN and CDR2 SYDVKM. The CDR3 totals 14 residues. Unmatched junction bases numbered 7, after V lost 6 bases and J lost 2 bases. The CDR3 sequence is CASRASGVAYEQYF. DNA for the CDR3: TGTGCCAGCAGGGCCAGCGGGGTCGCCTACGAGCAGTACTTC.

The DNA of the CDR3 is TGCGCCAGCAGCTTGGACGGCAGTAATGAAAAACTGTTTTTT. Translation gives CASSLDGSNEKLFF. This sequence joins TRBV5-1 and TRBJ1-4; D gene unclear. This CDR3 contains 14 residues. The V end was cut by 0 bases, the J end by 4 bases, with 7 bases between. Germline-derived CDR1 and CDR2 are SGHRS and YFSETQ.

The chain couples TRBV7-9 to TRBJ2-1; D perhaps matches TRBD2 (6 bases). Trimming cost V 2 bases and J 8 bases, with 7 bases left between them. Germline-derived CDR1 and CDR2 are SEHNR and FQNEAQ (reference sequence). The CDR3 sequence is 12 residues long. The CDR3 loop reads CASSLSGDEQFF. CDR3 DNA sequence: TGTGCCAGCAGCTTATCGGGAGATGAGCAGTTCTTC. The variable domain in full, with the rest retrieved from reference TRBV7-9 and TRBJ2-1, is DTGVSQNPRHKITKRGQNVTFRCDPISEHNRLYWYRQTLGQGPEFLTYFQNEAQLEKSRLLSDRFSAERPKGSFSTLEIQRTEQGDSAMYLCASSLSGDEQFFGPGTRLTVL.

Points on this clone: At the DNA level, this CDR3 is encoded by other sequences in the same sample as well. The rearrangement links TRBV9 to TRBJ1-2; D not certain. V was clipped by 0 bases and J by 2 bases, with 5 bases between them. The CDR3 has 13 residues. In germline, CDR1 is SGDLS, CDR2 YYNGEE. The DNA for the CDR3 is TGTGCCAGCAGCGTAGGAGGGAACTATGGCTACACCTTC. Protein sequence: CASSVGGNYGYTF.

This clone has ten or more counts. This chain connects TRBV2 to TRBJ1-1; no clear D. The CDR3 sequence is 13 residues long. Germline CDR1 and CDR2: SNHLY and FYNNEI. V was trimmed by 6 bases and J by 1 base, leaving 9 bases between them. CDR3 sequence (DNA): TGTGCCAGCAGGCCAAGGCGGAACACTGAAGCTTTCTTT. It is translated as CASRPRRNTEAFF. Drawing the rest from reference TRBV2 and TRBJ1-1, the complete variable domain is EPEVTQTPSHQVTQMGQEVILRCVPISNHLYFYWYRQILGQKVEFLVSFYNNEISEKSEIFDDQFSVERPDGSNFTLKIRSTKLEDSAMYFCASRPRRNTEAFFGQGTRLTVV.

The V and J genes are TRBV28 and TRBJ2-2, with D unresolved. V was clipped by 6 bases and J by 3 bases, with 14 bases between them. CDR1 is MDHEN, CDR2 SYDVKM, per germline. The CDR3 totals 15 residues. The CDR3 sequence is CASRIGGEDTGELFF. In DNA form, the CDR3 reads TGTGCCAGCAGGATAGGCGGAGAGGACACCGGGGAGCTGTTTTTT.

In its sample, this clone was seen many times. The chain uses TRBV30 and TRBJ2-7; D uncertain. Trimming took off 3 bases at V and 1 base at J, with 10 bases between the two ends. The germline V gene has CDR1 GTSNPN and CDR2 SVGIG (reference sequence). The CDR3 loop spans 13 amino acids. The CDR3 region has the DNA TGTGCCTGGAGCCAGATGGCGTCCTACGAGCAGTACTTC. It translates to CAWSQMASYEQYF.

The sample holds a few counts of this clone. The chain carries TRBV5-1 and TRBJ2-5; D possibly corresponds to TRBD1 (5 bases). This CDR3 spans 13 amino acids. V lost 4 bases to trimming and J lost 0 bases, with 7 bases between them. Per germline, CDR1 SGHRS and CDR2 YFSETQ. The CDR3 coding sequence is TGCGCCAGCAGCGCCAGGGACCAAGAGACCCAGTACTTC. It translates to CASSARDQETQYF.

The CDR3 spells CASSPRLQGNEKLFF. The CDR3 DNA reads as TGTGCCAGCTCACCACGTTTACAGGGGAATGAAAAACTGTTTTTT. The chain is built from TRBV18 and TRBJ1-4, with 7 bases that match TRBD1. Germline CDR1 reads KGHSH; CDR2 reads LQKENI. The trim removed 1 base at V and 5 bases at J, leaving 4 bases unmatched. The CDR3 consists of 15 residues. The variable domain in full, with the rest retrieved from reference TRBV18 and TRBJ1-4, is NAGVMQNPRHLVRRRGQEARLRCSPMKGHSHVYWYRQLPEEGLKFMVYLQKENIIDESGMPKERFSAEFPKEGPSILRIQQVVRGDSAAYFCASSPRLQGNEKLFFGSGTQLSVL.

This sequence joins TRBV11-3 and TRBJ2-5; TRBD1 matches at 7 bases. The CDR3 length is 13 residues. V shed 5 bases, J shed 1 base, and the junction held 1 base outside the gene matches. Germline V gene lookup returns CDR1 SGHNT and CDR2 YENEEA. The CDR3 spells CASSPGGQETQYF. In nucleotides, the CDR3 is TGTGCCAGCAGCCCAGGGGGCCAAGAGACCCAGTACTTC.

This clone was detected once. The chain is built from TRBV25-1 and TRBJ1-1; 10 bases are a match to TRBD1. Germline V gives CDR1 MGHDK, CDR2 SYGVNS. The CDR3 is made up of 14 amino acids. The V gene end was trimmed by 5 bases and the J gene end by 4 bases; junction bases not matched to a gene: 4. As DNA, the CDR3 is TGTGCCAGCAGTCGGGACAGGGGAACCACTGAAGCTTTCTTT. Its translation is CASSRDRGTTEAFF.

This clone has a handful of counts. This chain links TRBV7-9 with TRBJ1-4; no clear D. Trimming shortened V by 1 base and J by 9 bases, and 0 bases separated the two germline ends. From germline, CDR1 is SEHNR and CDR2 FQNEAQ (reference sequence). This CDR3 region has 10 residues. The chain's CDR3 is CASSLEKLFF. DNA of the CDR3: TGTGCCAGCAGCTTAGAAAAACTGTTTTTT.

J is TRBJ2-2 and V is TRBV7-7; D uncertain. The CDR3 length is 15 residues. Germline V lookup: CDR1 SSHAT, CDR2 FNYEAQ (reference sequence). With 8 bases removed from V and 0 bases from J, the gap between germline ends came to 13 bases. CDR3 sequence: CASRPGPPNTGELFF. The CDR3 nucleotides read TGTGCCAGCCGTCCCGGGCCTCCGAACACCGGGGAGCTGTTTTTT.

The chain recombines TRBV5-4 with TRBJ2-3; tentative D call: TRBD2 (6 bases). The CDR3 has 15 amino acids. V was trimmed by 4 bases and J by 1 base, leaving 13 bases between them. Germline CDR1 and CDR2: SGHNT and YYREEE (reference sequence). For the CDR3, the DNA is TGTGCCAGCAGCCCCCGGGGGTCCCGCACAGATACGCAGTATTTT. Translation: CASSPRGSRTDTQYF.

The chain joins TRBV5-1 to TRBJ1-1; 9 positions match TRBD1. The CDR3 loop spans 15 amino acids. V was pared by 0 bases and J by 1 base, with 1 base of the junction left unmatched. The germline V gene encodes CDR1 SGHRS and CDR2 YFSETQ. CDR3 sequence: CASSLGQGENTEAFF. Written as DNA, the CDR3 is TGCGCCAGCAGCTTGGGACAGGGGGAGAACACTGAAGCTTTCTTT.